This T cell receptor beta chain was captured in a study of T cells after yellow fever vaccination. Findings and limits, study-wide: CD4 and CD8 compartments shared a small share of clonotypes.

CDR1 SQVTM and CDR2 ANQGSEA come from the germline V gene. The CDR3 runs to 16 residues. Trimming stripped 3 bases from V and 0 bases from J, with 15 bases between. TCRdb analysed the 5' RACE reads with MiXCR anew, one entry per CDR3 protein. This sample has 100,000 to 150,000 distinct CDR3 sequences; more than 6.5% occur once, and the top ten carry about 2.7%. The table lists this clonotype with many counts. Its antigen is currently unknown. The V and J genes are TRBV29-1 and TRBJ2-1; the D gene could be TRBD1 or TRBD2 (5 bases each). Sequencing was performed on CD4+ T cells sorted from PBMCs, taken more than 8 days after the first yellow fever vaccination. The clonotype was recovered from a man aged 18 to 30 who received the YFV17D yellow fever vaccine. In nucleotides, the CDR3 is TGCAGCGTTGACTATCGGGACGCCGGCTCCTACAATGAGCAGTTCTTC. Its protein is CSVDYRDAGSYNEQFF.